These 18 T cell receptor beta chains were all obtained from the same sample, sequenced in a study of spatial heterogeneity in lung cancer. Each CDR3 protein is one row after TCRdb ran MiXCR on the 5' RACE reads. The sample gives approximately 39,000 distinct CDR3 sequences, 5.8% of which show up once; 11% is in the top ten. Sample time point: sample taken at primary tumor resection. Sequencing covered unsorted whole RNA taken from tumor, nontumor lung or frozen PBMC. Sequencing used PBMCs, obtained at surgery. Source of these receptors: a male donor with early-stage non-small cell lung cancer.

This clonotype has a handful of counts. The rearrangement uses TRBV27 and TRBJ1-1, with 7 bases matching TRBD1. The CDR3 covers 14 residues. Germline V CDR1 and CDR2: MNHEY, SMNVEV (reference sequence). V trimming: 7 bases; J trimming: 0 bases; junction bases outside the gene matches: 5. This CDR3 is CASKDRHMNTEAFF. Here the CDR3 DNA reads TGTGCCAGCAAGGACAGGCACATGAACACTGAAGCTTTCTTT.

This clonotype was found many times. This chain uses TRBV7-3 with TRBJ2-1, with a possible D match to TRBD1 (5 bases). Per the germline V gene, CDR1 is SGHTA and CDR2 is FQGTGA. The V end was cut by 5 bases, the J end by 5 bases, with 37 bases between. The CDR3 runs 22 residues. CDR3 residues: CASSRNSRVPVGLWQRDNEQFF. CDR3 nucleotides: TGTGCCAGCAGCCGAAACTCACGGGTGCCAGTGGGGCTTTGGCAAAGGGACAATGAGCAGTTCTTC.

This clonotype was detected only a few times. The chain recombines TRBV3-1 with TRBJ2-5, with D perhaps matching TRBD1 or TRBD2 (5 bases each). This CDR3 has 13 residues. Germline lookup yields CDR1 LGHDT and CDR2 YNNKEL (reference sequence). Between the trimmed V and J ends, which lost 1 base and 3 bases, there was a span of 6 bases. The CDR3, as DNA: TGTGCCAGCAGCCAAGTGGGGGAAGAGACCCAGTACTTC. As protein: CASSQVGEETQYF.

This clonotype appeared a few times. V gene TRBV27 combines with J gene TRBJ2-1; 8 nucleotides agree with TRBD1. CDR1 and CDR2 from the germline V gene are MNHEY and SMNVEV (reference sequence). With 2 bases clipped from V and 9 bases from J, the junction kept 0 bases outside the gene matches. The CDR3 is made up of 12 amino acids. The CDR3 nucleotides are TGTGCCAGCAGTTTAACAGGGGGTGAGCAGTTCTTC. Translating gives CASSLTGGEQFF.

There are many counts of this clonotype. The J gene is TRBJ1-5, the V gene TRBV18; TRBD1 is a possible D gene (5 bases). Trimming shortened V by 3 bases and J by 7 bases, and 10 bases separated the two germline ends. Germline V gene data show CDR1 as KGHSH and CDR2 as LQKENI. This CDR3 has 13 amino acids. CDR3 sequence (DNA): TGTGCCAGCTCACCGTCCAGGGAACAGCCCCAGCATTTT. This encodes CASSPSREQPQHF.

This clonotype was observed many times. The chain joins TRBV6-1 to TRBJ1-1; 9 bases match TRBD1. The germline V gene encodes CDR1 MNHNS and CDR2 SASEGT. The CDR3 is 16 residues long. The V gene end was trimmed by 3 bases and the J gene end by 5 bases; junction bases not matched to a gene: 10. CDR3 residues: CASSERTGVRMTEAFF. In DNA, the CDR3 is TGTGCCAGCAGTGAGCGGACAGGGGTCAGGATGACTGAAGCTTTCTTT.

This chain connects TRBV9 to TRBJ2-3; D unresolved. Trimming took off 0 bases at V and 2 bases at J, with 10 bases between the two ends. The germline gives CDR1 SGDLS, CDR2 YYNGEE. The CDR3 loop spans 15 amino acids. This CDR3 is CASSVAGRYTDTQYF. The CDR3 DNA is TGTGCCAGCAGCGTAGCCGGGCGATACACAGATACGCAGTATTTT.

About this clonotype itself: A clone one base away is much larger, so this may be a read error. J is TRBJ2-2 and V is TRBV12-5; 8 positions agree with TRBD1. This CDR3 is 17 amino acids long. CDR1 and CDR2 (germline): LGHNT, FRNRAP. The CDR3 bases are TGTGCTATTGGTTTGGGAACAGGACAGGGACCCGCCGGGGAGCTGTTTTTT. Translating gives CAIGLGTGQGPAGELFF.

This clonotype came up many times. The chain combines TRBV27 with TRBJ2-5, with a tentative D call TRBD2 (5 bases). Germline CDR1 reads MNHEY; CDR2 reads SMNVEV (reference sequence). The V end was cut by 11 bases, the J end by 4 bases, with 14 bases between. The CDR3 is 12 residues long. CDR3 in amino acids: CAVKAVGETQYF. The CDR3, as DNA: TGTGCCGTGAAAGCGGTTGGAGAGACCCAGTACTTC.

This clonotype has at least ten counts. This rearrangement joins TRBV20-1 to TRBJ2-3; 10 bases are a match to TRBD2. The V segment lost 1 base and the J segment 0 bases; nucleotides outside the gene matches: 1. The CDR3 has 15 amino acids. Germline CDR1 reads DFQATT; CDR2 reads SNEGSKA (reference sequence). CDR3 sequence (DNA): TGCAGTGCTAGAGCAGCGGGGGGGAGCACAGATACGCAGTATTTT. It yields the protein CSARAAGGSTDTQYF.

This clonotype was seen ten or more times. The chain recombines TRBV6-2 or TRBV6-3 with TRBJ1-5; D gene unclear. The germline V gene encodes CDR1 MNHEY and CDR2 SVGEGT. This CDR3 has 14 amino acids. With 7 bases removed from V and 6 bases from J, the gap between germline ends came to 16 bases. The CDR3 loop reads CASTGGSRSQPQHF. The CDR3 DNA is TGTGCCAGCACGGGCGGTAGTCGTAGTCAGCCCCAGCATTTT.

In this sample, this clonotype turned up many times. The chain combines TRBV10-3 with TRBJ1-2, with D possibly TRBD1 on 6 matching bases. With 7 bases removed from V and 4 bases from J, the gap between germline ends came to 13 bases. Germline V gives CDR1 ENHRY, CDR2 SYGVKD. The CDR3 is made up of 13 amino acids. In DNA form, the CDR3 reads TGTGCCATCACAGGACAGTCCTCCTATGGCTACACCTTC. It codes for CAITGQSSYGYTF.

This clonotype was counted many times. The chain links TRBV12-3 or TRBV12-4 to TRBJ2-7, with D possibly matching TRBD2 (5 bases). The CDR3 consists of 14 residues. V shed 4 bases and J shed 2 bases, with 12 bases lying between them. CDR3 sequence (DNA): TGTGCCAGCAGTTCGGGAATCAATCCCTACGAGCAGTACTTC. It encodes CASSSGINPYEQYF.

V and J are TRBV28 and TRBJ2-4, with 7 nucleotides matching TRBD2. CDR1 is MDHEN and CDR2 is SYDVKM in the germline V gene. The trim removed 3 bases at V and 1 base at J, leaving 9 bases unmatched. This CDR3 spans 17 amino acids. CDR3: CASSFVRLALAKNIQYF. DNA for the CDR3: TGTGCCAGCAGTTTTGTGAGACTAGCTCTGGCCAAAAACATTCAGTACTTC.

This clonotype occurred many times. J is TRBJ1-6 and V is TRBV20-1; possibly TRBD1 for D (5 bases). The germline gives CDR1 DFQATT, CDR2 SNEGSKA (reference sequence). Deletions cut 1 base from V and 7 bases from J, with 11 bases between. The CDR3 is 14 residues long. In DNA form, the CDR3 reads TGCAGTGCTAGAGCCCGGGGGGAAAATTCACCCCTCCACTTT. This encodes CSARARGENSPLHF.

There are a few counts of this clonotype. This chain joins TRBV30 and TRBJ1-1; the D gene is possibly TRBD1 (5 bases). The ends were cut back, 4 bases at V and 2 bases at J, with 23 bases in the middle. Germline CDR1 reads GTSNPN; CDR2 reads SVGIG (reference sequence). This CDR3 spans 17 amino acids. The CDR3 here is CAWTSGAAGLGNTEAFF. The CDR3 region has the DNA TGTGCCTGGACCTCCGGGGCAGCTGGCCTGGGAAACACTGAAGCTTTCTTT.

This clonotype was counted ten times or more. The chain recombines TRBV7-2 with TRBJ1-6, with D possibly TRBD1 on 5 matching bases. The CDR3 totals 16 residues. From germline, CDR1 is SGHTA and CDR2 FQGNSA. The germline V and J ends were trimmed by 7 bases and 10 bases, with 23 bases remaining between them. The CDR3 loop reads CASTFLGRTWGSPLHF. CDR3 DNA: TGTGCCAGCACCTTCCTAGGGAGGACCTGGGGCTCACCCCTCCACTTT.

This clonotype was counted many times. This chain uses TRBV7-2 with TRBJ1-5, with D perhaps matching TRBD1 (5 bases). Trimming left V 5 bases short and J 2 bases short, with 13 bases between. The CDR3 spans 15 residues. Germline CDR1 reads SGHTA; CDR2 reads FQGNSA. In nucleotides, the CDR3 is TGTGCCAGCAGCGGGCGCGGAGGGGGCAATCAGCCCCAGCATTTT. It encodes CASSGRGGGNQPQHF.